This record looks at one TCR beta chain sequence and its context. What antigen it recognizes has not been identified. Base-call qualities are not available, and no considerably larger clone is one nucleotide away. Other nucleotide sequences in the sample specify the same CDR3. TCR CDR3 regions were amplified from genomic DNA by multiplex PCR using the deep immunoSEQ assay. Extracted genomic DNA from each cell subset was spread evenly across all wells of several immunoSEQ 96-well plates, with each plate serving as a replicate. For sorted subsets, 150 to 250 ng of genomic DNA, equivalent to some 30,000 T cell genomes, went into each replicate PCR. Purified libraries were measured with a Qubit 3.0 fluorometer, size-checked on a Bioanalyzer 2100, and measured again with the KAPA Library Quantification kit. Every immunoSEQ 96-well plate was sequenced on a separate single-read 150-cycle Illumina NextSeq 550 flow cell. The authors' pipeline ran thus. Because only junctional sequences without quality scores were contained in the immunoSEQ output, filtering matching that applied to full-length reads could not be performed. Sequences were annotated with PyIR, a Python wrapper for IgBLAST v1.9, and V/J genes and CDR3 were assigned using IMGT germline references. Any read was removed if the V/J assignment was weak (E-value above 1e-6), the CDR3 was missing, or the read contained stop codons, out-of-frame junctions, or ambiguous translated residues. V3J clonotypes were defined as sequences sharing an identical inferred V gene, J gene, and CDR3 amino acid sequence. To compute the percentage overlap between repertoires, the number of shared unique clonotypes was divided by the size of the smaller repertoire. Three approaches were used to assess repertoire richness: RTK rarefaction, the Chao1 estimator, and Recon v2.1 estimates of unobserved clonotypes. OLGA was used to compute generation probabilities for all TCRbeta clonotypes that the gDNA method yielded from a handful of donors. This is the immuneACCESS table as TCRdb keeps it, with only in-frame sequences that have V and J called. A part of the clones is gone; compared with another copy, unresolved V genes explain less than half, and the rest is unexplained. V and J calls and clone size come straight from that table; D and trimming were deduced from the DNA. The sample has approximately 2,000,000 clones on record, 85% to 95% of them singletons. The ten most abundant clones make up 0.37% of the sample.

Healthy HIV-negative adults with no recently reported acute infections or vaccinations were included as donors. All donors were Caucasian adults living in Nashville, Tennessee, USA. Magnetic negative selection was used to enrich CD4+ T cells, after which naive cells were positively selected on CD45RA and the negative fraction became the memory subset. After blood collection by leukapheresis, PBMCs were isolated using Ficoll-Histopaque density gradient centrifugation and then cryopreserved in the vapor phase of liquid nitrogen. Analytical flow cytometry was used to check the purity and quantity of each magnetically sorted T cell population. Genomic DNA was isolated from every sorted fraction and measured by UV absorbance on a Nanodrop 2000c. This sample was taken from a study of shared clonotypes between healthy human individuals (dated by TCRdb to 2018 to 2020). About the study as a whole: Three men and two women, aged 18 to 49 years, made up the cohort. For each donor, three plates each were used for CD4 naive and CD4 memory, two plates were used for CD8 naive, and one plate was used for CD8 memory. The study deeply sequenced blood TCR repertoires of several healthy adults to estimate repertoire size and the extent of clonotype sharing between individuals. Between about 0.9 and 9 billion PBMCs per donor were obtained by leukapheresis. To increase sequencing depth and limit assay-specific biases, different laboratories used diverse techniques to prepare libraries and sequence TCR repertoires. Paper-wide results and their limitations: Compared with non-shared clonotypes, clonotypes shared by all four sorted-subset donors had higher generation probabilities. Rarefaction of sorted-subset datasets indicated incomplete sequencing despite the large sequencing depth. About 5% of naive CD4, roughly 3.5% of naive CD8, around 2.3% of memory CD4, and approximately 0.4% of memory CD8 clonotypes were shared across four donors. Pairwise subsampling indicated that sequencing depth was expected to affect the degree of clonotype sharing among donors. Because the study included only a small number of donors, the genetic and exposure-history diversity represented was limited. Naive subsets generally had larger estimated clonotype richness than memory subsets did. Sampling was restricted to blood, and TCR repertoires in tissue are likely to differ from TCR repertoires in blood.

The receptor was isolated from a man between 18 and 35 years old in good health. Some clones in this sample may be carry-over from other donors' samples. The source material was naive CD4+ T cells from PBMCs. Read against the paper, the sample's cell subset or site label means: CD45RA+ positively selected.

The DNA sequence follows: TGTGCCAGCAGTCTCATATACGAGCAGTACTTC. Translation gives CASSLIYEQYF. The chain links TRBV28 with TRBJ2-7; no D segment can be confidently identified. The V and J ends are trimmed by 5 bases and 4 bases, leaving 6 bases between them. Taken from cysteine to phenylalanine, the CDR3 has 11 residues. Just the 33-base CDR3 DNA is kept, in frame starting at base 1. The germline V gene yields MDHEN for CDR1 and SYDVKM for CDR2.